The source of this TCR beta chain is a study of T cells in Graves' hyperthyroidism and ophthalmopathy. This CDR3 is 15 amino acids long. V dropped 5 bases and J dropped 1 base, with 13 bases sitting between them. This clonotype was counted ten times or more. As yet, its antigen is unknown. TCR beta CDR3 region amplification was performed from RNA transcripts. Carried out on the TCR CDR3, a first-round RT-PCR used the HTBI primer set. TCRdb independently ran MiXCR on the multiplex PCR reads; one entry per CDR3 protein. The sample carries about 360,000 distinct CDR3 sequences, approximately 14% recorded once. Whole-study results and caveats: Ophthalmopathy and stable hyperthyroidism were told apart by a 13 V-J model. Most thyroid clonotypes with frequency above 0.001 were detected in blood.

The V call is TRBV12-3 or TRBV12-4, the J call TRBJ2-3, with D possibly being TRBD2 (6 bases). The clonotype was recovered from a woman between 18 and 29 years old with Graves' hyperthyroidism that later progressed to Graves' ophthalmopathy. The sequencing sample was made of blood. The CDR3 sequence: CASSPYRERTDTQYF. The CDR3 DNA is TGTGCCAGCAGTCCCTATCGGGAGCGCACAGATACGCAGTATTTT.